This T cell receptor (beta chain) was sequenced in a study of T cells after yellow fever vaccination. Study at large: For low cell numbers, libraries were made with SMART-Seq v4 Ultra Low Input.

Study-wide results and limits: Compared with primary, the secondary response was weaker and peaked at day 5, not 15. Primary-vaccination clones mostly resurfaced post-booster (96% CD4, 75% to 90% CD8).

Template switching with 5'RACE generated the TCR cDNA and added a universal primer site and UMIs. TCRdb redid the calling of the 5' RACE reads with MiXCR, one entry per CDR3 protein. The table has some 240,000 distinct CDR3 sequences, roughly 4% seen once. This clonotype was observed at least ten times. Its antigen remains unidentified. The CDR3 length is 17 residues. V gave up 0 bases and J gave up 6 bases, with 20 bases separating them. Germline V CDR1 and CDR2: LGHNA, YSLEER. This TCR derives from a man between 18 and 29 years old who received the YFV17D yellow fever vaccine. The material sequenced was PBMCs, taken 15 days after the yellow fever booster vaccination. The chain combines TRBV4-3 with TRBJ1-1, with no clear D. The CDR3 reads CASSQEAARRGQAEAFF. As DNA, the CDR3 is TGCGCCAGCAGCCAAGAGGCTGCGAGAAGAGGGCAAGCTGAAGCTTTCTTT.